The 16 T cell receptor beta chains given below trace back to one sample, sequenced in a study of beta chain features in type 1 diabetes. Their antigens are not known. Isolated RNA was reverse transcribed in full, so expressed TCRB transcripts were sequenced. Some clones are missing from TCRdb's copy, which holds only in-frame ones; the method was immunoSEQ multiplex PCR. The table lists some 350,000 clones, roughly 14% of them singletons. General study findings and limits: Within each of all four CD4+ subsets, Type 1 diabetes patients had TCRB CDR3s that were moderately but significantly shorter.

The sequenced sample consisted of naive CD4+ T cells from blood. Receptors were obtained from a woman in her late teens or twenties with type 1 diabetes.

In this sample, this clone turned up a few times. The chain carries TRBV7-9 and TRBJ2-7, with 8 bases lining up with TRBD1. V was clipped by 5 bases and J by 5 bases; unmatched bases: 8. The CDR3 runs to 14 residues. Germline values: CDR1 SEHNR, CDR2 FQNEAQ (reference sequence). The CDR3 nucleotides read TGTGCCAGCAGCAGAACAGGGGGGATCGACGAGCAGTACTTC. Encoded protein: CASSRTGGIDEQYF.

This clone was picked up a small number of times. The V call is TRBV7-3, the J call TRBJ2-1; the D is unclear. The V end was cut by 1 base, the J end by 7 bases, with 14 bases between. This CDR3 has 15 residues. Germline V gives CDR1 SGHTA, CDR2 FQGTGA. The CDR3 DNA reads TGTGCCAGCAGCTTAAATTCCCACCGGTCGAATGAGCAGTTCTTC. Encoded protein: CASSLNSHRSNEQFF.

This clone has just a few counts. The chain links TRBV4-3 to TRBJ2-1; 11 nucleotides align to TRBD2. Germline CDR1 is LGHNA and CDR2 is YSLEER. The CDR3 is 20 amino acids. Trimming removed 7 bases from V and 7 bases from J; junction bases left unmatched: 24. DNA for the CDR3: TGCGCCAGCAATGGGGGGGAAAAAGTAGCGGGAGGGCCTTGGGTGAATGAGCAGTTCTTC. Protein sequence: CASNGGEKVAGGPWVNEQFF.

V is TRBV21-1 and J is TRBJ1-3; TRBD1 is the table's D call, not checked against the DNA. TRBV21-1 is deemed a pseudogene. The CDR3 has 12 amino acids. The CDR3 coding sequence is TGTGCCAGCCCCAGGCCAGGAAACACCATATATTTT. It is translated as CASPRPGNTIYF.

The chain carries TRBV29-1 and TRBJ2-1, with unresolved D. Trimming removed 2 bases at V and 4 bases at J, with 3 bases between. Germline V lookup: CDR1 SQVTM, CDR2 ANQGSEA. This CDR3 comprises 11 residues. CDR3 sequence (DNA): TGCAGCGTTGAACCATACAATGAGCAGTTCTTC. Translation: CSVEPYNEQFF.

This clone was seen more than once but under ten times. V is TRBV18 and J is TRBJ2-5, with D possibly being TRBD1 (6 bases). Germline CDR1 and CDR2: KGHSH and LQKENI. V lost 3 bases and J 4 bases, leaving 9 bases between the germline ends. The CDR3 sequence is 13 residues long. The CDR3 DNA sequence: TGTGCCAGCTCACCTCCAGGGGCAGAGACCCAGTACTTC. Its translation: CASSPPGAETQYF.

The count of this clone is one. The J gene is TRBJ2-1, the V gene TRBV7-2, with 12 nucleotides matching TRBD2. Unmatched junction bases numbered 9, after V lost 5 bases and J lost 4 bases. Germline loops: CDR1 SGHTA, CDR2 FQGNSA. This CDR3 is built from 17 residues. CDR3: CASSLRRLAGDYNEQFF. The CDR3 region has the DNA TGTGCCAGCAGCCTAAGGAGACTAGCGGGAGATTACAATGAGCAGTTCTTC.

V and J are TRBV27 and TRBJ2-3, with a weak D call TRBD1 (5 bases). Trimming cost V 7 bases and J 1 base, with 9 bases left between them. Germline V lookup: CDR1 MNHEY, CDR2 SMNVEV (reference sequence). The CDR3 is 13 residues long. The DNA of the CDR3 is TGTGCCAGCAAAGCGACAGGCACAGATACGCAGTATTTT. Translation: CASKATGTDTQYF.

The CDR3 DNA follows: TGCGCCAGCAGCTTGGAGGCGGGTACAGCCAAAAACATTCAGTACTTC. As protein: CASSLEAGTAKNIQYF. The chain combines TRBV5-1 with TRBJ2-4, with TRBD2 as a possible D gene (5 bases). The V and J ends lost 0 bases and 0 bases respectively, with 10 bases between them. Looked up from germline, CDR1 is SGHRS and CDR2 is YFSETQ. This CDR3 region has 16 residues.

The J gene is TRBJ2-3, the V gene TRBV18; D not resolved. Trimming removed 1 base at V and 2 bases at J, with 4 bases between. The germline V gene has CDR1 KGHSH and CDR2 LQKENI. The CDR3 consists of 13 residues. In DNA, the CDR3 is TGTGCCAGCTCACCACAGCCCACAGATACGCAGTATTTT. Its translation is CASSPQPTDTQYF.

In its sample, this clone was seen a few times. The chain is built from TRBV28 and TRBJ2-1; TRBD2 matches at 8 bases. Germline V gene data show CDR1 as MDHEN and CDR2 as SYDVKM. Trimming at V came to 5 bases and at J to 0 bases, leaving 3 bases not matched to a gene. The CDR3 spans 15 residues. This chain's CDR3 is CASSLGTSSYNEQFF. CDR3 DNA sequence: TGTGCCAGCAGTCTGGGGACTAGCTCCTACAATGAGCAGTTCTTC.

In its sample, this clone was seen a few times. V and J are TRBV19 and TRBJ1-1; D uncertain. Germline CDR1 reads LNHDA; CDR2 reads SQIVND (reference sequence). Trimming removed 9 bases at V and 0 bases at J, with 17 bases between. The CDR3 totals 15 residues. The CDR3 bases are TGTGCCAGCCCCAAAACATACCTGCTGAACACTGAAGCTTTCTTT. It encodes CASPKTYLLNTEAFF.

This clone showed up just a few times. The CDR3 sequence is CASSGRLAGAIEQYF. In DNA form, the CDR3 reads TGCGCCAGCAGCGGACGACTAGCGGGAGCAATCGAGCAGTACTTC. The chain has TRBV5-1 and TRBJ2-7; 12 nucleotides match TRBD2. The germline V gene encodes CDR1 SGHRS and CDR2 YFSETQ. V lost 4 bases and J lost 6; bases outside the gene matches: 8. CDR3 size: 15 residues.

This clone was counted only a few times. The same CDR3 also results from other DNA sequences found in this sample. The gene calls are TRBV28 and TRBJ2-3; 7 bases line up with TRBD1. This CDR3 spans 13 amino acids. Germline trimming cut 6 bases from V and 1 base from J; bases unmatched to any gene: 1. CDR1 is MDHEN, CDR2 SYDVKM, per germline. The CDR3 DNA reads TGTGCCAGCAGAGGACAGGGCACAGATACGCAGTATTTT. This encodes CASRGQGTDTQYF. The full variable domain, completed using reference TRBV28 and TRBJ2-3, is DVKVTQSSRYLVKRTGEKVFLECVQDMDHENMFWYRQDPGLGLRLIYFSYDVKMKEKGDIPEGYSVSREKKERFSLILESASTNQTSMYLCASRGQGTDTQYFGPGTRLTVL.

The V and J genes are TRBV10-3 and TRBJ2-1, with a tentative D call TRBD2 (5 bases). Germline CDR1 is ENHRY and CDR2 is SYGVKD. Trimming took 8 bases from V and 9 from J, leaving 17 bases between them. The CDR3 is 13 residues long. The CDR3 DNA follows: TGTGCCATCGGGTCTGGCGGGTTGAGTGAGCAGTTCTTC. Translation: CAIGSGGLSEQFF.

This clone was observed a handful of times. The chain has TRBV28 and TRBJ2-5; D is perhaps TRBD1 (6 bases). The germline CDR1 and CDR2 sequences are MDHEN and SYDVKM. This CDR3 region has 13 residues. Trimming stripped 11 bases from V and 1 base from J, with 14 bases between. In nucleotides, the CDR3 is TGTGCCGGTTCCAGGGGTCTCCAAGAGACCCAGTACTTC. Translating gives CAGSRGLQETQYF.